Shown below are 28 T cell receptor beta chains from a single sample sequenced in a study of regulatory T cells in long-lasting Graves disease. The time point is: newly diagnosed GD, antithyroid drugs for less than 3 months. Extracted PBMC RNA gave rise to the TCR library. Arm-PCR of CDR3 regions and iRepertoire HTBI primers were used to build TCR beta libraries. TCRdb passed the multiplex PCR reads through MiXCR, listing each CDR3 protein once. The sample lists roughly 510,000 distinct CDR3 sequences; about 16% were seen once. The data also belong to a second study, concerning T cells in Graves' hyperthyroidism and ophthalmopathy.

Sequencing used peripheral blood mononuclear cells (PBMCs), obtained at new diagnosis, from a patient treated with antithyroid drugs. Every receptor here comes from a man between 18 and 29 years old with Graves disease.

This clonotype was picked up a small number of times. Germline and junction disagree at one end, which may indicate a read error. The chain recombines TRBV28 with TRBJ2-3; 12 bases are shared with TRBD2. The DNA matches TRBJ2-5 better at its end, which makes the J call doubtful. Looked up from germline, CDR1 is MDHEN and CDR2 is SYDVKM. The CDR3 consists of 15 residues. The CDR3 region has the DNA TGTGCCAGCAGTCCCGGACTAGCGGGAATAGAGGCCCAGTACTTC. Encoded protein: CASSPGLAGIEAQYF.

DNA of the CDR3: TGTGCCAGCAAGCTGTGGACTAGCGGGAGTGCAGATACGCAGTATTTT. Translated: CASKLWTSGSADTQYF. This chain uses TRBV12-3 or TRBV12-4 with TRBJ2-3, with 13 bases aligning to TRBD2. V trimming: 7 bases; J trimming: 4 bases; junction bases outside the gene matches: 8. CDR3 length: 16 residues.

This clonotype was counted only a few times. The chain has TRBV18 and TRBJ2-1, with 9 nucleotides matching TRBD1. Germline CDR1 is KGHSH and CDR2 is LQKENI. V lost 3 bases to trimming and J lost 6 bases; unmatched junction nucleotides: 3. The CDR3 contains 14 residues. The CDR3 DNA is TGTGCCAGCTCACCTAAGACAGGGGGCAATGAGCAGTTCTTC. As protein: CASSPKTGGNEQFF. Full variable domain (missing parts from reference TRBV18 and TRBJ2-1): NAGVMQNPRHLVRRRGQEARLRCSPMKGHSHVYWYRQLPEEGLKFMVYLQKENIIDESGMPKERFSAEFPKEGPSILRIQQVVRGDSAAYFCASSPKTGGNEQFFGPGTRLTVL.

In this sample, this clonotype turned up a few times. The V call is TRBV6-1, the J call TRBJ2-7, with D perhaps TRBD1 (6 bases). CDR3 length equals 15 residues. Germline V gene lookup returns CDR1 MNHNS and CDR2 SASEGT. Trimming took off 5 bases at V and 1 base at J, with 15 bases between the two ends. The CDR3 bases are TGTGCCAGCAGTCGATTGGCAGGGGAATCCTACGAGCAGTACTTC. It specifies CASSRLAGESYEQYF.

This clonotype was seen only once. With a much larger clone just one base away, this may be a read error. The chain carries TRBV20-1 and TRBJ2-5, with 7 bases lining up with TRBD2. Near its end, the DNA agrees better with TRBJ2-1, so the J call may be wrong. This CDR3 has 14 amino acids. From germline, CDR1 is DFQATT and CDR2 SNEGSKA (reference sequence). Written as DNA, the CDR3 is TGCAGTGCTAGGGTCGCTTGGCGGGACTACGAGCAGTTCTTC. Protein sequence: CSARVAWRDYEQFF.

The V call is TRBV19, the J call TRBJ2-1, with 8 bases fitting TRBD2. V was clipped by 4 bases and J by 5 bases; unmatched bases: 7. CDR1 is LNHDA, CDR2 SQIVND, per germline (reference sequence). The CDR3 covers 15 residues. This chain's CDR3 is CASSKSGGRNNEQFF. As DNA, the CDR3 is TGTGCCAGTAGTAAGAGCGGGGGAAGGAACAATGAGCAGTTCTTC.

This clonotype was counted between two and nine times. The CDR3 here is CASSYSVNPVAGSDEQYF. CDR3 in DNA: TGTGCCAGCAGTTACTCGGTAAATCCGGTTGCCGGGTCTGACGAGCAGTACTTC. The chain recombines TRBV6-2 or TRBV6-3 with TRBJ2-7, with no clear D. Germline loops: CDR1 MNHEY, CDR2 SVGEGT. This CDR3 region has 18 residues. The V and J ends lost 0 bases and 5 bases respectively, with 23 bases between them.

This clonotype was detected ten times or more. The gene calls are TRBV10-3 and TRBJ2-7; 7 bases map to TRBD2. The CDR3 extends over 15 amino acids. V lost 0 bases to trimming and J lost 3 bases; unmatched junction nucleotides: 5. Germline values: CDR1 ENHRY, CDR2 SYGVKD. The CDR3 spells CAISESPGGSYEQYF. CDR3 in DNA: TGTGCCATCAGTGAGTCCCCTGGCGGGAGCTACGAGCAGTACTTC.

The chain uses TRBV11-3 and TRBJ2-2, with TRBD1 matching over 10 bases. The CDR3 extends over 15 amino acids. V dropped 4 bases and J dropped 6; count of bases not matched to a gene: 5. Germline V gene lookup returns CDR1 SGHNT and CDR2 YENEEA. The CDR3 coding sequence is TGTGCCAGCAGCTCCCGGGACAGGGGAGCCGGGGAGCTGTTTTTT. Translated, it gives CASSSRDRGAGELFF.

This clonotype occurred a few times. The chain recombines TRBV7-3 with TRBJ2-2; D assignment may be TRBD1 or TRBD2 (5 bases each). Germline V CDR1 and CDR2: SGHTA, FQGTGA. CDR3 length: 15 residues. V was shortened by 5 bases and J by 5 bases, with 15 bases between the two germline ends. DNA for the CDR3: TGTGCCAGCAGCCCGAGGTGGGGGAGAACCGGGGAGCTGTTTTTT. Translating gives CASSPRWGRTGELFF.

This clonotype was recorded at least ten times. The chain links TRBV7-6 to TRBJ2-7, with unresolved D. Deletions cut 5 bases from V and 2 bases from J, with 13 bases between. The CDR3 has 14 residues. Germline V CDR1 and CDR2: SGHVS, FNYEAQ. The CDR3 spells CASSPNTGTYEQYF. In DNA form, the CDR3 reads TGTGCCAGCAGCCCAAATACCGGAACCTACGAGCAGTACTTC.

This clonotype turned up a few times. V usage is TRBV5-1 and J usage is TRBJ2-5; 8 bases fit TRBD2. Trimming removed 7 bases from V and 1 base from J; junction bases left unmatched: 6. In germline, CDR1 is SGHRS, CDR2 YFSETQ. The CDR3 is 14 residues long. The CDR3, as DNA: TGCGCCAGCCAGGGGCGGGAGGCCCAAGAGACCCAGTACTTC. This gives the protein CASQGREAQETQYF.

Details on this clonotype: A much larger clone is a single base away; this may be a read error. The rearrangement joins TRBV3-1 to TRBJ2-1; 12 bases line up with TRBD2. The CDR3 sequence is 17 residues long. Germline V gene data show CDR1 as LGHDT and CDR2 as YNNKEL (reference sequence). V shed 1 base and J 13 bases; nucleotides not matched to a gene: 14. CDR3 loop: CASSQGLAGALQETQFF. The CDR3 DNA follows: TGTGCCAGCAGCCAAGGACTAGCGGGAGCCCTTCAAGAGACCCAGTTCTTC.

For this clonotype: A much larger clone lies one base from this, so it may be a read error. The rearrangement links TRBV2 to TRBJ2-1; D perhaps matches TRBD1 (6 bases). The CDR3 contains 13 residues. The V gene lost 7 bases and the J gene lost 10 bases, with 17 bases spanning the gap. The V gene's germline CDR1 is SNHLY and CDR2 FYNNEI. CDR3 in DNA: TGTGCCAGCATGCACAGGGAAGACTACGAGCAGTTCTTC. It specifies CASMHREDYEQFF.

This clonotype has at least ten counts. The chain carries TRBV12-3 or TRBV12-4 and TRBJ1-1; tentatively, D is TRBD1 (6 bases). V dropped 3 bases and J dropped 10 bases, with 15 bases sitting between them. CDR3 size: 13 residues. The DNA of the CDR3 is TGTGCCAGCAGTTTCGAACAGGGAAGGAGAGCTTTCTTT. This encodes CASSFEQGRRAFF.

The rearrangement joins TRBV11-3 to TRBJ2-1, with 11 bases identical to TRBD1. CDR1 and CDR2 from the germline V gene are SGHNT and YENEEA. The CDR3 is 16 amino acids. Germline trimming cut 6 bases from V and 7 bases from J; bases unmatched to any gene: 11. The CDR3 loop is CASSSGTGGTWNEQFF. CDR3 sequence (DNA): TGTGCCAGCAGTTCCGGGACAGGGGGGACGTGGAATGAGCAGTTCTTC.

CDR3 amino acids: CASSTPGHPSKQYF. For the CDR3, the DNA is TGTGCCAGTAGTACCCCGGGACACCCGTCGAAACAGTACTTC. The V call is TRBV19, the J call TRBJ2-7; D might be TRBD1 (6 bases). CDR3 length equals 14 residues. Germline assignment: CDR1 LNHDA and CDR2 SQIVND (reference sequence). Trimming stripped 4 bases from V and 10 bases from J, with 20 bases between.

Turning to this clonotype: Given a far larger clone just one base away, this is likely a sequencing read error. The chain is built from TRBV5-5 and TRBJ1-1; weak D call: TRBD1 (6 bases). Germline-derived CDR1 and CDR2 are SGHKS and YYEKEE (reference sequence). There are 13 residues in the CDR3. CDR3 protein: CARVQGPNAEALF. In DNA form, the CDR3 reads TGTGCCAGGGTACAGGGTCCGAACGCTGAAGCTCTCTTT.

This clonotype has ten or more counts. The chain couples TRBV6-2 or TRBV6-3 to TRBJ2-3; D unclear. Germline lookup yields CDR1 MNHEY and CDR2 SVGEGT. The CDR3 has 16 amino acids. The germline V and J ends were trimmed by 2 bases and 0 bases, with 12 bases remaining between them. The CDR3 DNA reads TGTGCCAGCAGTTACGGGCGACGTACGAGCACAGATACGCAGTATTTT. This gives the protein CASSYGRRTSTDTQYF.

This clonotype showed up many times. The rearrangement uses TRBV29-1 and TRBJ2-1; unclear D gene. V shed 5 bases and J shed 5 bases, with 13 bases lying between them. CDR3 length: 13 residues. Germline values: CDR1 SQVTM, CDR2 ANQGSEA. CDR3 loop: CSVLGLTNNEQFF. CDR3 DNA sequence: TGCAGCGTTTTGGGCCTAACCAACAATGAGCAGTTCTTC.

The chain has TRBV12-3 or TRBV12-4 and TRBJ2-2, with D tentatively TRBD2 (5 bases). The CDR3 runs to 14 residues. Trimming left V 3 bases short and J 5 bases short, with 10 bases between. CDR3 DNA: TGTGCCAGCAGTTTCGAGGGTGGGACCGGGGAGCTGTTTTTT. This translates into CASSFEGGTGELFF.

The chain is built from TRBV7-8 and TRBJ2-7, with 9 bases identical to TRBD2. The germline V gene has CDR1 SGHVS and CDR2 FQNEAQ. After removal of 7 bases from V and 2 bases from J, the junction contained 3 bases not matched to a gene. This CDR3 spans 13 amino acids. CDR3 amino acids: CASNVAGAYEQYF. CDR3 sequence (DNA): TGTGCCAGCAACGTAGCGGGAGCCTACGAGCAGTACTTC.

This clonotype was seen many times. The chain uses TRBV12-5 and TRBJ2-7; D uncertain. CDR3 length equals 17 residues. Trimming took off 6 bases at V and 2 bases at J, with 23 bases between the two ends. Per germline, CDR1 LGHNT and CDR2 FRNRAP. The CDR3 protein is CASGPTVAGTVTYEQYF. CDR3 nucleotides: TGTGCTAGTGGCCCTACGGTCGCCGGTACAGTAACCTACGAGCAGTACTTC. The entire variable domain, with the rest obtained from reference TRBV12-5 and TRBJ2-7, is as follows: DARVTQTPRHKVTEMGQEVTMRCQPILGHNTVFWYRQTMMQGLELLAYFRNRAPLDDSGMPKDRFSAEMPDATLATLKIQPSEPRDSAVYFCASGPTVAGTVTYEQYFGPGTRLTVT.

This clonotype was picked up a small number of times. This chain joins TRBV6-1 and TRBJ2-3; 9 bases agree with TRBD2. The CDR3 runs to 14 residues. Germline V CDR1 and CDR2: MNHNS, SASEGT. With V trimmed by 6 bases and J by 4 bases, 5 bases remained unmatched. Here the CDR3 DNA reads TGTGCCAGCAGGCCAGCGGGAGGATCAGATACGCAGTATTTT. Its protein product is CASRPAGGSDTQYF.

A few counts support this clonotype. The chain employs TRBV11-1 and TRBJ2-7, with TRBD1 as a possible D gene (5 bases). V lost 5 bases to trimming and J lost 5 bases, with 19 bases between them. Per the germline V gene, CDR1 is SGHAT and CDR2 is FQDESV (reference sequence). The CDR3 spans 15 residues. DNA of the CDR3: TGTGCCAGCAGCCTCCAAGGCAGGGTTACCCACGAGCAGTACTTC. It specifies CASSLQGRVTHEQYF.

The rearrangement joins TRBV19 to TRBJ2-4; 9 bases match TRBD2. CDR1 and CDR2 from the germline V gene are LNHDA and SQIVND (reference sequence). With V trimmed by 7 bases and J by 4 bases, 8 bases remained unmatched. The CDR3 is 15 residues long. The CDR3 DNA reads as TGTGCCAGTAAGGACCATAGCGGGAGTAAAAACATTCAGTACTTC. Encoded protein: CASKDHSGSKNIQYF.

This clonotype appeared many times. The chain combines TRBV12-3 or TRBV12-4 with TRBJ2-2; maybe TRBD2 (6 bases). CDR3 length: 13 amino acids. The V gene lost 7 bases and the J gene lost 7 bases, with 13 bases spanning the gap. DNA of the CDR3: TGTGCCAGCACCAGACTAGTGAACGGGGAGCTGTTTTTT. Translation gives CASTRLVNGELFF.

Notes on this clonotype: The junction shows a germline mismatch at one end, possibly a read error. V and J are TRBV12-3 or TRBV12-4 and TRBJ2-1; the match to TRBD2 covers 9 bases. There are 17 residues in the CDR3. The CDR3 nucleotides are TGTGCCAGCAGTTCCAGGAGAACTAGCGGGTACACAGATACGCAGTACTTT. It translates to CASSSRRTSGYTDTQYF.